The clone carrying this T cell receptor (beta chain) was seen at least ten times. This entry comes from a study of T cells in Graves' hyperthyroidism and ophthalmopathy. Amplification of TCR beta CDR3 regions was performed using RNA transcripts as template. First-round RT-PCR with HTBI primers amplified the TCR CDR3 region. TCRdb reprocessed the multiplex PCR reads with MiXCR, giving one entry per CDR3 protein. The sample records 300,000 to 400,000 distinct CDR3 sequences, approximately 15% being singletons. When ophthalmopathy did not progress within 18 months, Graves' hyperthyroidism was considered stable. Thyroid ultrasound, orbital computed tomography, clinical symptoms, and serum thyroxine and TRAb underpinned diagnoses. The authors took PBMCs from 7.5 to 10 ml fresh peripheral blood. CDR1 and CDR2 from the germline V gene are MDHEN and SYDVKM. V was clipped by 2 bases and J by 0 bases, with 8 bases between them. This CDR3 has 15 amino acids.

The rearrangement joins TRBV28 to TRBJ1-3, with D hard to call. The sequence was collected from a woman aged 55-69 years with Graves' hyperthyroidism. Material for sequencing was blood. The CDR3 loop is CASSLGGRSGNTIYF. Written as DNA, the CDR3 is TGTGCCAGCAGTTTAGGTGGGCGCTCTGGAAACACCATATATTTT. The entire variable domain, with the rest obtained from reference TRBV28 and TRBJ1-3, is as follows: DVKVTQSSRYLVKRTGEKVFLECVQDMDHENMFWYRQDPGLGLRLIYFSYDVKMKEKGDIPEGYSVSREKKERFSLILESASTNQTSMYLCASSLGGRSGNTIYFGEGSWLTVV.